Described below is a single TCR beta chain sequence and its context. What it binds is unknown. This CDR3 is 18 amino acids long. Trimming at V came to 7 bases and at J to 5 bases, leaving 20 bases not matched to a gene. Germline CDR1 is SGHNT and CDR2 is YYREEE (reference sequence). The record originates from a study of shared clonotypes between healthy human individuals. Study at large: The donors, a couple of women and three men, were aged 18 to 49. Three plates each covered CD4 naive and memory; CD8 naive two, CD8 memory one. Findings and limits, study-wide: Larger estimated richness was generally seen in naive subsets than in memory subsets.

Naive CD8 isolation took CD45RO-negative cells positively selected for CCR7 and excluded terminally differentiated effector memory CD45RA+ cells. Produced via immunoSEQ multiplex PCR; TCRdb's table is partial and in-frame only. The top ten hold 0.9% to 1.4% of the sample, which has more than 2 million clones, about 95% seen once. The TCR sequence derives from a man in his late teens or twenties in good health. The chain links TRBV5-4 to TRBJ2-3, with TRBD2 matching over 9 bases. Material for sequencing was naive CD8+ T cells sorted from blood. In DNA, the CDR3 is TGTGCCAGCTATCCAAAGGGGTCGGCGGGGGGGCCGGGAGATACGCAGTATTTT. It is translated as CASYPKGSAGGPGDTQYF.